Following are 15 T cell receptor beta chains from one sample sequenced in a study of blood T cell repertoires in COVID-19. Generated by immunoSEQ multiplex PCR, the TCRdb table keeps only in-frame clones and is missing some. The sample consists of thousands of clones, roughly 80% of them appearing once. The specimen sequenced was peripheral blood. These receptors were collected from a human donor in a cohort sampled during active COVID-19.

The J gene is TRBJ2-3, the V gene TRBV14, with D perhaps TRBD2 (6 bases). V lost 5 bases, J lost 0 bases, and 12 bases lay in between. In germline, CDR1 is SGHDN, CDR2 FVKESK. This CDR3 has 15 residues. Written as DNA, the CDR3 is TGTGCCAGCAGCTATGGGGGGTCTAGCACAGATACGCAGTATTTT. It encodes CASSYGGSSTDTQYF.

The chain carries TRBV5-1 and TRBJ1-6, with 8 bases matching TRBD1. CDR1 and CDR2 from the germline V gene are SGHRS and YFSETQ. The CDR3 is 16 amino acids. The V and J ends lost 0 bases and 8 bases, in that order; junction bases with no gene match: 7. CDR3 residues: CASSLGTGRSDSPLHF. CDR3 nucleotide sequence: TGCGCCAGCAGCTTGGGGACAGGGAGGAGTGATTCACCCCTCCACTTT.

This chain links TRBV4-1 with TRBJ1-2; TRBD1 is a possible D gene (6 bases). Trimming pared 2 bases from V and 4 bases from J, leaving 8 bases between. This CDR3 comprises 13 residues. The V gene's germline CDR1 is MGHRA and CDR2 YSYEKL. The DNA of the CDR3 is TGCGCCAGCAGCCAACAACAGGGCTATGGCTACACCTTC. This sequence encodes CASSQQQGYGYTF.

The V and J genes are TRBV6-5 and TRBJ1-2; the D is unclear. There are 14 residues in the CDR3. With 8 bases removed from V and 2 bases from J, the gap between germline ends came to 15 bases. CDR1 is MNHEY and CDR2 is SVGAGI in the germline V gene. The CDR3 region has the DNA TGTGCCAGCGCACGAAGTCAGGCCAACTATGGCTACACCTTC. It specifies CASARSQANYGYTF.

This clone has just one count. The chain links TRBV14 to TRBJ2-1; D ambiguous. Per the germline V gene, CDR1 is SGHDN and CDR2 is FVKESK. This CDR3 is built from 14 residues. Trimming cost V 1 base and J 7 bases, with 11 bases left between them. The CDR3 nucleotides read TGTGCCAGCAGCCAAGTGTCCGGGTCGAATGAGCAGTTCTTC. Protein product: CASSQVSGSNEQFF.

CDR3 bases: TGTGCCAGCAGCTCGGAGTCTAGCGGTAGACAAGAGACCCAGTACTTC. As protein: CASSSESSGRQETQYF. The rearrangement uses TRBV5-6 and TRBJ2-5; TRBD2 matches 7 bases. Per germline, CDR1 SGHDT and CDR2 YYEEEE. The V and J ends lost 3 bases and 2 bases, in that order; junction bases with no gene match: 10. This CDR3 region has 16 residues. Full variable domain (missing parts from reference TRBV5-6 and TRBJ2-5): DAGVTQSPTHLIKTRGQQVTLRCSPKSGHDTVSWYQQALGQGPQFIFQYYEEEERQRGNFPDRFSGHQFPNYSSELNVNALLLGDSALYLCASSSESSGRQETQYFGPGTRLLVL.

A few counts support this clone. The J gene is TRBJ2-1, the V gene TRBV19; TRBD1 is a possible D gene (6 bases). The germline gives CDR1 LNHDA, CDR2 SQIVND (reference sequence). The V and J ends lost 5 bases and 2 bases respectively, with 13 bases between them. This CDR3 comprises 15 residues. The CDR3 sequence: CASSPWTVPYNEQFF. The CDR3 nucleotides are TGTGCCAGTAGTCCCTGGACAGTACCCTACAATGAGCAGTTCTTC.

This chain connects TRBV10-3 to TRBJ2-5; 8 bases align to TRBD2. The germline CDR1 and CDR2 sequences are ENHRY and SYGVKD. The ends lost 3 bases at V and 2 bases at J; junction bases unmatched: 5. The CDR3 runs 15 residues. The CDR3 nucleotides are TGTGCCATCAGTGACCCCCCTAGCGGGCAAGAGACCCAGTACTTC. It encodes CAISDPPSGQETQYF.

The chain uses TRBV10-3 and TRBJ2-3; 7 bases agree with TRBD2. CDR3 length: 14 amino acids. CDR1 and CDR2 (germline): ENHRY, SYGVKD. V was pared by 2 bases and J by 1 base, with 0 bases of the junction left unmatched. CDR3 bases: TGTGCCATCAGTGAGGGGGGGGGCACAGATACGCAGTATTTT. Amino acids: CAISEGGGTDTQYF.

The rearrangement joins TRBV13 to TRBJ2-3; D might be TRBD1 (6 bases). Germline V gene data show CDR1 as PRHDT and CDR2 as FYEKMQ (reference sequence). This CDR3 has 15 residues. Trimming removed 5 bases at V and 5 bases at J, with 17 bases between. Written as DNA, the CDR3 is TGTGCCAGCAGCCCCCCCGGACAGCTCCTAGATACGCAGTATTTT. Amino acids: CASSPPGQLLDTQYF. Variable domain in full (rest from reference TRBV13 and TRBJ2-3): AAGVIQSPRHLIKEKRETATLKCYPIPRHDTVYWYQQGPGQDPQFLISFYEKMQSDKGSIPDRFSAQQFSDYHSELNMSSLELGDSALYFCASSPPGQLLDTQYFGPGTRLTVL.

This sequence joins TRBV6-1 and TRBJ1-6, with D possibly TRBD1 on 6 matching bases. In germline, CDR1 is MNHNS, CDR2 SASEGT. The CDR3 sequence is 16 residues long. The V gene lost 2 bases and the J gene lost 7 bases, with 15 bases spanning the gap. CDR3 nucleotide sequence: TGTGCCAGCAGTGAAAGGGGGACCCTAAGCAATTCACCCCTCCACTTT. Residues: CASSERGTLSNSPLHF.

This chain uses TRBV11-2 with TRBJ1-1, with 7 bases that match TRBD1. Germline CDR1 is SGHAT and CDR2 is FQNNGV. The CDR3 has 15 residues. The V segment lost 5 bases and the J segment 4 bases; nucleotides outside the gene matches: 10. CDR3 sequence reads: CASSGSGAGGTEAFF. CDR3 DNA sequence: TGTGCCAGCAGCGGCTCCGGGGCAGGGGGCACTGAAGCTTTCTTT.

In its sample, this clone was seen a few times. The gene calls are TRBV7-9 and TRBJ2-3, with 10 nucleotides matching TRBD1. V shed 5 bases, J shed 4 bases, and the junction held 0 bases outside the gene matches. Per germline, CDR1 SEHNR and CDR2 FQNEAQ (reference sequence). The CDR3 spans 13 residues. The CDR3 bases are TGTGCCAGCAGCGGACAGGGGGCAGATACGCAGTATTTT. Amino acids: CASSGQGADTQYF.

The CDR3 DNA is TGTGCCAGCTCGGGACAGGGACTAAGCTACGAGCAGTACTTC. Amino acids: CASSGQGLSYEQYF. The V call is TRBV5-6, the J call TRBJ2-7; TRBD1 matches 9 bases. The germline gives CDR1 SGHDT, CDR2 YYEEEE. The CDR3 has 14 amino acids. V trimming: 7 bases; J trimming: 3 bases; junction bases outside the gene matches: 8.

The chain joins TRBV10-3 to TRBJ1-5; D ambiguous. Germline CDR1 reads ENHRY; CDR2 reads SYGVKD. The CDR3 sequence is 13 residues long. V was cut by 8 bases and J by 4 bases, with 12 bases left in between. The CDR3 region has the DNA TGTGCCATCCGGGGAGCCTTAAATCAGCCCCAGCATTTT. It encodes CAIRGALNQPQHF.